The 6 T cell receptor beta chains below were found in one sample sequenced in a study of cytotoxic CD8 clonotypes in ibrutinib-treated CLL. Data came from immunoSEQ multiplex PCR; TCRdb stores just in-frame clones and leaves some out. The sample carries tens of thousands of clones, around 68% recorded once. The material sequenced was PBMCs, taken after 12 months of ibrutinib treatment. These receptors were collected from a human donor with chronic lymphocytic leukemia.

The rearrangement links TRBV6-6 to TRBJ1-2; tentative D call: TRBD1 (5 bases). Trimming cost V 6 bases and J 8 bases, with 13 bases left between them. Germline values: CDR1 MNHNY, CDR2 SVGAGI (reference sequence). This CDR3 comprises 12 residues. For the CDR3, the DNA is TGTGCCAGCAGCCACCGGGGGTCGGGCTACACCTTC. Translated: CASSHRGSGYTF.

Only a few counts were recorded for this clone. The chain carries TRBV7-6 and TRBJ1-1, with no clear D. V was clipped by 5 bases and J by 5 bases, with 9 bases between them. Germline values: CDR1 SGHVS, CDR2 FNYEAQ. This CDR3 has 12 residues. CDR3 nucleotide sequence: TGTGCCAGCAGCCGCAGGCTTACTGAAGCTTTCTTT. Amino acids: CASSRRLTEAFF.

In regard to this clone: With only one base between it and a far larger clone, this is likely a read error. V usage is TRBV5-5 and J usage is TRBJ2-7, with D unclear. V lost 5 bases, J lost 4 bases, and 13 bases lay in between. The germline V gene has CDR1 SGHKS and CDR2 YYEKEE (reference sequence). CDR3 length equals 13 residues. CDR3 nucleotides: TGTGCCAGCAGGAGCGACCCGTGGTACGAGCAGTACTTC. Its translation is CASRSDPWYEQYF.

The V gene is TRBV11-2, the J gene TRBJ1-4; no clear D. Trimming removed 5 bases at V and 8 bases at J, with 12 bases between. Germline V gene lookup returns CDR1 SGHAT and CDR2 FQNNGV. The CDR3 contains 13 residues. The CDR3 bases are TGTGCCAGCAGCCCCGGACTCCCGGAAAAACTGTTTTTT. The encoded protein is CASSPGLPEKLFF. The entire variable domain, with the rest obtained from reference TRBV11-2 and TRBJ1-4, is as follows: EAGVAQSPRYKIIEKRQSVAFWCNPISGHATLYWYQQILGQGPKLLIQFQNNGVVDDSQLPKDRFSAERLKGVDSTLKIQPAKLEDSAVYLCASSPGLPEKLFFGSGTQLSVL.

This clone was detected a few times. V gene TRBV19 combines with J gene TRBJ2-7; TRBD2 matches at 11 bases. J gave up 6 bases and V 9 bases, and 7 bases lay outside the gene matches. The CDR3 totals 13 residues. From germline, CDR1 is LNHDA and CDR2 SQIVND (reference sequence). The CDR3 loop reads CASRGLADSEQYF. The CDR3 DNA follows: TGTGCCAGCAGGGGACTAGCGGATTCCGAGCAGTACTTC.

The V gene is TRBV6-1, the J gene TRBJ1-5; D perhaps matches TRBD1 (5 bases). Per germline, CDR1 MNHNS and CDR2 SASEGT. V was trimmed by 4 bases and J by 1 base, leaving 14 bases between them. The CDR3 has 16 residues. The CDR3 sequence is CASSGIYGGSNQPQHF. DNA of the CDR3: TGTGCCAGCAGTGGGATTTACGGGGGGAGCAATCAGCCCCAGCATTTT.